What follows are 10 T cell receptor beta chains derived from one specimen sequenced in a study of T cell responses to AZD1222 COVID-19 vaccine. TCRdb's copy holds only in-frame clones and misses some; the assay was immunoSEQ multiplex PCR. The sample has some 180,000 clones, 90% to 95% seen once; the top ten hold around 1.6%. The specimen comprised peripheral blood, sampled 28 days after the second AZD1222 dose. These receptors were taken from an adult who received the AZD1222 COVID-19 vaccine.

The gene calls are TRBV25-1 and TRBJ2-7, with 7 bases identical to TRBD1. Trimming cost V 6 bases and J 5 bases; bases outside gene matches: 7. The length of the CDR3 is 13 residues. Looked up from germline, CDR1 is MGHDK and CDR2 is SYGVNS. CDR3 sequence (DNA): TGTGCCAGCAGGGGGGACAGTATCCACGAGCAGTACTTC. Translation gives CASRGDSIHEQYF.

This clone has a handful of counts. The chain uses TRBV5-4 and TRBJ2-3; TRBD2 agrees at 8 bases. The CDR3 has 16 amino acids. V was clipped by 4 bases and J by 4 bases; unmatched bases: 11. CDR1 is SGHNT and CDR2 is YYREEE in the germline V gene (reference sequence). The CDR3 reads CASSRRGAGVADTQYF. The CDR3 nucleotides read TGTGCCAGCAGCCGCCGGGGAGCGGGAGTCGCAGATACGCAGTATTTT.

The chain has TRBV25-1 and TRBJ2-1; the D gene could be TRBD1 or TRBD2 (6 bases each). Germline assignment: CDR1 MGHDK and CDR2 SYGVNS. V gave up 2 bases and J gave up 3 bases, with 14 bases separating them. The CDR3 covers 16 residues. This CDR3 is CASSESYGGYYNEQFF. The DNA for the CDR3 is TGTGCCAGCAGTGAAAGCTACGGGGGCTACTACAATGAGCAGTTCTTC. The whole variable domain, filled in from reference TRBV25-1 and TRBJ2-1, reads EADIYQTPRYLVIGTGKKITLECSQTMGHDKMYWYQQDPGMELHLIHYSYGVNSTEKGDLSSESTVSRIRTEHFPLTLESARPSHTSQYLCASSESYGGYYNEQFFGPGTRLTVL.

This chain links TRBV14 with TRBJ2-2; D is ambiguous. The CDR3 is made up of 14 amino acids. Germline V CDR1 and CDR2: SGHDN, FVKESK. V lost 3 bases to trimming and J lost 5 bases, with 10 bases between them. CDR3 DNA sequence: TGTGCCAGCAGCCATCCGTGGGGAACCGGGGAGCTGTTTTTT. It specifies CASSHPWGTGELFF.

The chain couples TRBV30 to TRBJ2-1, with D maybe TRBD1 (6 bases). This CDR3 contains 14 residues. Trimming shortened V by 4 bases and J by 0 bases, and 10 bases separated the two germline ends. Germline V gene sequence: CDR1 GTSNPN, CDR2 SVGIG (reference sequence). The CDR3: CAWKNRVSYNEQFF. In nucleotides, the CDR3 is TGTGCCTGGAAGAACAGGGTCTCCTACAATGAGCAGTTCTTC. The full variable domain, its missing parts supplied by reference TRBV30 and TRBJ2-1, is SQTIHQWPATLVQPVGSPLSLECTVEGTSNPNLYWYRQAAGRGLQLLFYSVGIGQISSEVPQNLSASRPQDRQFILSSKKLLLSDSGFYLCAWKNRVSYNEQFFGPGTRLTVL.

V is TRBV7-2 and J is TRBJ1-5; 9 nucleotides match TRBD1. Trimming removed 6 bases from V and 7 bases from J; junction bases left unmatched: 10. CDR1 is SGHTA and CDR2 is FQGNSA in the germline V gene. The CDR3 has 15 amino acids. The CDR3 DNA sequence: TGTGCCAGCAGTTTCGGACAGGGGCTAAAGCAGCCCCAGCATTTT. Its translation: CASSFGQGLKQPQHF.

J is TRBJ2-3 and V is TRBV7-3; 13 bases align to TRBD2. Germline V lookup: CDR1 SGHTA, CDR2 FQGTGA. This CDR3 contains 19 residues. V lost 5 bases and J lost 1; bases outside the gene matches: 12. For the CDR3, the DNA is TGTGCCAGCAGCCAAGCCGGGACTAGCGGGGATGGGGGCACAGATACGCAGTATTTT. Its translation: CASSQAGTSGDGGTDTQYF.

The CDR3 sequence is CASSLTPAVQNIQYF. The CDR3 nucleotides are TGTGCCAGCAGCTTAACCCCAGCAGTCCAAAACATTCAGTACTTC. This sequence joins TRBV7-3 and TRBJ2-4; D ambiguous. The CDR3 contains 15 residues. Trimming cost V 0 bases and J 5 bases, with 11 bases left between them. The germline V gene encodes CDR1 SGHTA and CDR2 FQGTGA. The full variable domain, completed using reference TRBV7-3 and TRBJ2-4, is GAGVSQTPSNKVTEKGKYVELRCDPISGHTALYWYRQSLGQGPEFLIYFQGTGAADDSGLPNDRFFAVRPEGSVSTLKIQRTERGDSAVYLCASSLTPAVQNIQYFGAGTRLSVL.

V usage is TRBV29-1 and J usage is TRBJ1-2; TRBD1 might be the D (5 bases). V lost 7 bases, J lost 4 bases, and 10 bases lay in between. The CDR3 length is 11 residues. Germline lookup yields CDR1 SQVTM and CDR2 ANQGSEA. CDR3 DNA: TGCAGCGGCACAGGAATCTATGGCTACACCTTC. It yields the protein CSGTGIYGYTF.

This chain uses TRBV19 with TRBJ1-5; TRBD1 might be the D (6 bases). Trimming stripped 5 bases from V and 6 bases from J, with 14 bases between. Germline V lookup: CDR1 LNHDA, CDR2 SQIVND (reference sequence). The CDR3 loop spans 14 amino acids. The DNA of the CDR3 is TGTGCCAGTAGTCTCACGGGGGCAGGTCAGCCCCAGCATTTT. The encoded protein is CASSLTGAGQPQHF.